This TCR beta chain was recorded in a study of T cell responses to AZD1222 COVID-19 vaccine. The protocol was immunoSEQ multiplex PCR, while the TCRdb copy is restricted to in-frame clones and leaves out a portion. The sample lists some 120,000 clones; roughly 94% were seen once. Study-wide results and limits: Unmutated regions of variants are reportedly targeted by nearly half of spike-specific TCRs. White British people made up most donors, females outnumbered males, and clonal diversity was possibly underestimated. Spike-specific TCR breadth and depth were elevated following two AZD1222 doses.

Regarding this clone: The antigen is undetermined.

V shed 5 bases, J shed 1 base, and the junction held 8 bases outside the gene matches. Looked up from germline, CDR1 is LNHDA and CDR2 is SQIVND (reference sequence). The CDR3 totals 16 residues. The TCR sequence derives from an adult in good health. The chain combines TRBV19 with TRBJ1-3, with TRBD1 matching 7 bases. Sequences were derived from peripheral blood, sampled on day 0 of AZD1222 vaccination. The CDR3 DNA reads TGTGCCAGTAGTGCCCCCCGACAGGGTTCTGGAAACACCATATATTTT. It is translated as CASSAPRQGSGNTIYF. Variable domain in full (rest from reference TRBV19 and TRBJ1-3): DGGITQSPKYLFRKEGQNVTLSCEQNLNHDAMYWYRQDPGQGLRLIYYSQIVNDFQKGDIAEGYSVSREKKESFPLTVTSAQKNPTAFYLCASSAPRQGSGNTIYFGEGSWLTVV.